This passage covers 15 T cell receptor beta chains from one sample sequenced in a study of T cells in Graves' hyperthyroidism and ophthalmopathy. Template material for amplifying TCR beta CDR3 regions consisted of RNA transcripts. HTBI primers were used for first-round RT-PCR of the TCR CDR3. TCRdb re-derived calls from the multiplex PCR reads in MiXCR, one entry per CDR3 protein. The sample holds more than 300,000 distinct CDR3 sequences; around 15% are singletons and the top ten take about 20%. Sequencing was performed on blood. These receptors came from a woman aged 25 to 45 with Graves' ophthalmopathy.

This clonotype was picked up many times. The CDR3 DNA sequence: TGTGCCAGGGGGCTGAGACAGGGACATGGAGCTTTCTTT. Its translation is CARGLRQGHGAFF. The rearrangement links TRBV2 to TRBJ1-1, with 7 positions matching TRBD1. The CDR3 runs to 13 residues. The V gene end was trimmed by 9 bases and the J gene end by 10 bases; junction bases not matched to a gene: 14. Germline CDR1 is SNHLY and CDR2 is FYNNEI.

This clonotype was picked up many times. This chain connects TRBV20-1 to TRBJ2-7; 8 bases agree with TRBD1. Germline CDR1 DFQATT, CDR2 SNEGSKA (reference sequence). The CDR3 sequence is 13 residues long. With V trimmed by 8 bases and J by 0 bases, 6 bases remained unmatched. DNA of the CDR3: TGCAGTCCCTCAGGGGGCAGCTCCTACGAGCAGTACTTC. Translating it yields CSPSGGSSYEQYF.

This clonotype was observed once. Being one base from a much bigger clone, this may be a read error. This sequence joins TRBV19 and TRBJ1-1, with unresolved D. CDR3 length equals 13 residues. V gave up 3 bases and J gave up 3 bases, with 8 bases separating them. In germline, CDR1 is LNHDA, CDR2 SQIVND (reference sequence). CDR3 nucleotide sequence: TGTGCCAGTAGTATCGAGTCTGACACTGAAGCTTTCTTT. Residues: CASSIESDTEAFF.

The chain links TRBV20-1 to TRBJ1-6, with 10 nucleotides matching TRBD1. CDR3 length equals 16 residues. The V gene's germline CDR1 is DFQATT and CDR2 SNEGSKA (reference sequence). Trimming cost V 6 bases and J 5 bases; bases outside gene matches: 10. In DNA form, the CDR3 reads TGCAGTGCGCTTGACAGGGGGCGGTTTAATAATTCACCCCTCCACTTT. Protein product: CSALDRGRFNNSPLHF.

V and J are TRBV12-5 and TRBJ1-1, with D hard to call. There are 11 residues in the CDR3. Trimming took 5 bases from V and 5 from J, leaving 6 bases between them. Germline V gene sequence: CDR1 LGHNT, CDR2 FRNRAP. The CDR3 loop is CASGPTTEAFF. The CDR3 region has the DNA TGTGCTAGTGGTCCCACGACTGAAGCTTTCTTT.

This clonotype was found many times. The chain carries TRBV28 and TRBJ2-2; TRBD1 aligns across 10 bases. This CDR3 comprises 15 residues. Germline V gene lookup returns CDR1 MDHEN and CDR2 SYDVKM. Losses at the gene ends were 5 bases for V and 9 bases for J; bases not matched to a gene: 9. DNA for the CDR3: TGTGCCAGCAGTCGAGTGCGGGACAGGGGTCGGGAGCTGTTTTTT. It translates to CASSRVRDRGRELFF. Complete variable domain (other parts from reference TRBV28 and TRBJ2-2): DVKVTQSSRYLVKRTGEKVFLECVQDMDHENMFWYRQDPGLGLRLIYFSYDVKMKEKGDIPEGYSVSREKKERFSLILESASTNQTSMYLCASSRVRDRGRELFFGEGSRLTVL.

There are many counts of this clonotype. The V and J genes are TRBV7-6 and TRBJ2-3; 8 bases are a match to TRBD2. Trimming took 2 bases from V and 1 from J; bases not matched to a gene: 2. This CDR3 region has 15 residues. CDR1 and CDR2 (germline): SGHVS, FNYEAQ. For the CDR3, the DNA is TGTGCCAGCAGCTTACACGGGGGGGGCACAGATACGCAGTATTTT. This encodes CASSLHGGGTDTQYF.

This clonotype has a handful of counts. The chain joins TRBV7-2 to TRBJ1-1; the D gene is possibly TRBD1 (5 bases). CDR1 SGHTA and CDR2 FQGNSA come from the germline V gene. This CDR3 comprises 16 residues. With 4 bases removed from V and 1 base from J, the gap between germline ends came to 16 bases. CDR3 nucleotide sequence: TGTGCCAGCAGCTCCAGTGGGCGGCAGGGGAACACTGAAGCTTTCTTT. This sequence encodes CASSSSGRQGNTEAFF.

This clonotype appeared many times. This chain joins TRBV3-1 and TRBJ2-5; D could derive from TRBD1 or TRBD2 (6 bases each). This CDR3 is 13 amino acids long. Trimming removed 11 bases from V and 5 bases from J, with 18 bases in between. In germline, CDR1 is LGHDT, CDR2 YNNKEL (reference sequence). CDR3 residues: CASKVGGAETQYF. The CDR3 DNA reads TGTGCCTCTAAGGTCGGGGGCGCGGAGACCCAGTACTTC.

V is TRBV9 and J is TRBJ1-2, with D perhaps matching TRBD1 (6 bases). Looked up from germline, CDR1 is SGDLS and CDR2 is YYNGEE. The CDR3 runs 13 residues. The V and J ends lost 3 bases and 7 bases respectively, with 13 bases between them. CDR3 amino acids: CASSGQGIGGYTF. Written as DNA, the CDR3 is TGTGCCAGCAGCGGTCAGGGGATCGGTGGCTACACCTTC.

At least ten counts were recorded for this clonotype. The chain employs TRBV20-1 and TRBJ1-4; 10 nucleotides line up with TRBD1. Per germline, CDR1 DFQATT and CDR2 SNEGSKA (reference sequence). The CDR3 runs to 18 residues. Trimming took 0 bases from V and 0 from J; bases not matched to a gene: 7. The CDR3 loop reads CSARESDRGLTTNEKLFF. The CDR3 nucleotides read TGCAGTGCTAGAGAAAGCGACAGGGGGCTTACAACTAATGAAAAACTGTTTTTT.

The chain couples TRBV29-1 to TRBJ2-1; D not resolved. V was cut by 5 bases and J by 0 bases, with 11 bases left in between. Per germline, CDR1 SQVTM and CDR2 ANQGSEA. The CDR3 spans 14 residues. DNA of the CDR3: TGCAGCGTTACCACTGGGTCCTCCTACAATGAGCAGTTCTTC. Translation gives CSVTTGSSYNEQFF.

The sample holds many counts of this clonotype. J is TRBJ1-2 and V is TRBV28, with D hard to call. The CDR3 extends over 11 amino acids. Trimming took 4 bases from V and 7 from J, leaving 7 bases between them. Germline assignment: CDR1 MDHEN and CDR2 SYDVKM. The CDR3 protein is CASSSLGGYTF. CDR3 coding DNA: TGTGCCAGCAGTTCACTCGGTGGCTACACCTTC.

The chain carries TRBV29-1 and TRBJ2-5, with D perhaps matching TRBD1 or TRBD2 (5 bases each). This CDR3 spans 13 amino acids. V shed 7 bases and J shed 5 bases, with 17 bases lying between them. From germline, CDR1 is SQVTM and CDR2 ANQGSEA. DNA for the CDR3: TGCAGCGCCCCGGGACCAAGCACGGAGACCCAGTACTTC. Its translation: CSAPGPSTETQYF.

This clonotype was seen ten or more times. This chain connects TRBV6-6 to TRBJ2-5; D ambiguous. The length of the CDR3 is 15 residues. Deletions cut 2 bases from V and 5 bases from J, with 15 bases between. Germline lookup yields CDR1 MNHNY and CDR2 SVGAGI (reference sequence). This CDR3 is CASSYEATRRETQYF. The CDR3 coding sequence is TGTGCCAGCAGTTACGAGGCCACCAGGCGGGAGACCCAGTACTTC.